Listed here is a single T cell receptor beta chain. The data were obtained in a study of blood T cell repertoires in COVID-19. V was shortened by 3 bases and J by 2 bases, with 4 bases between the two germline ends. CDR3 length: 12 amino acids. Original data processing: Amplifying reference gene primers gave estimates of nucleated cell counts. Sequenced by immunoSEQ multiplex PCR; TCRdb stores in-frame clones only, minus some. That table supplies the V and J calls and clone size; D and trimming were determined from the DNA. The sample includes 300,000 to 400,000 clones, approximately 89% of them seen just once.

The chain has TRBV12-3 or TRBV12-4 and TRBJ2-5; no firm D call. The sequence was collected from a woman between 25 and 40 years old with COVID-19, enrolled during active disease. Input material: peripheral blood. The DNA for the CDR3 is TGTGCCAGCAGTTTTAATCAAGAGACCCAGTACTTC. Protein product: CASSFNQETQYF.